This T cell receptor (beta chain) was obtained from a study of persistence of HIV-infected CD4 T cells. Study details: A median of approximately eight years of suppressive ART preceded sampling.

The CDR3 length is 14 residues. The germline V and J ends were trimmed by 3 bases and 4 bases, with 9 bases remaining between them. Germline V lookup: CDR1 MGHDK, CDR2 SYGVNS. For this clone: The antigen is undetermined.

Cells were stimulated nonspecifically with anti-CD3/anti-CD28 magnetic beads. CD4+ T cells upregulating both CD40 ligand and CD69 were sorted as responding cells. Undetectable plasma HIV-1 RNA below 50 copies/mL lasted at least 4 years. The immunoSEQ assay was version 4, run in survey mode. Method: immunoSEQ multiplex PCR; TCRdb's copy keeps in-frame clones and lacks some. The data hold under 55,000 clones, with approximately 90% observed a single time. V gene TRBV25-1 combines with J gene TRBJ1-4, with D hard to call. Sequences were derived from CD4+ T cells sorted from PBMCs after 18-hour stimulation, sampled from a patient who received antiretroviral therapy. The TCR sequence derives from an adult woman with HIV who was CMV-seropositive. In DNA, the CDR3 is TGTGCCAGCAGTGAGCGCGGGGTTAATGAAAAACTGTTTTTT. The encoded protein is CASSERGVNEKLFF.